This TCR beta chain was sequenced for a study of blood T cell repertoires in COVID-19 (dated by TCRdb to 2018 to 2020). Study-wide context: The collaborator samples originated in the United States, Italy and Spain and spanned the acute and convalescent phases of COVID-19. The dataset comprised deeply sampled blood TCRbeta repertoires from subjects exposed to, actively infected with, or recovered from COVID-19. Nearly every sample came with metadata listing a de-identified subject ID, COVID-19 status, age in years and sex. Where HLA class I and class II types were available, the types were taken from metadata supplied by the sample provider, not from assay-based typing. Samples came from the ongoing ImmuneRACE study (first 160 participants) plus 1,254 subjects from 6 global collaborators. A freely available public database, intended as a resource for researchers studying the immune response to SARS-CoV-2, is where the repertoires were released. The material from the prospective study consisted of cDNA or gDNA derived from T cells, B-cell-depleted T cells, or PBMCs.

Results the study describes overall, beyond this receptor: Clinical and demographic metadata were provided uncurated, with the amount varying by source and participant.

In Seattle, one collaborating source enrolled patients while the infection was active and tracked those patients longitudinally over the course of disease. Each collaborating institution followed its own protocols to collect whole blood in K2EDTA tubes. Collaborator samples were shipped for TCRbeta analysis as frozen whole blood, isolated PBMCs, or DNA extracted from either sample type. The CDR3 numbers 15 residues from cysteine through phenylalanine. Of all the DNA, just the CDR3 is kept, 45 bases in frame from base 1. The V and J ends are trimmed by 1 base and 5 bases, leaving 14 bases between them. The germline V gene (reference sequence) supplies CDR1 LGHDT and CDR2 YNNKEL. TCRbeta CDR3 regions were amplified from genomic DNA by means of the immunoSEQ Assay, a bias-controlled multiplex PCR. The original methods were these. Nucleated cell counts per sample were estimated from amplification of reference gene primers within the assay. To quantify the absolute abundance of each unique TCRbeta CDR3 rearrangement, sequence reads were collapsed and filtered. Productive Simpson clonality was computed per sample as the square root of Simpson's diversity index over productive rearrangements. TCRdb took this table from immuneACCESS and kept in-frame rearrangements with V and J called. Such tables lack part of the clones; where checked against another copy, unresolved V genes explain under half of the gap, and the rest is unexplained. The V and J calls and clone size are taken from that table; D and trimming were inferred from the DNA. This sample is represented by a few hundred thousand clones; 80% to 90% of them were singletons. Around 9.6% of the sample is in the top ten clones.

Remarks on this clone: Its recognized antigen is unknown. No base quality values were provided; no much bigger clone lies one nucleotide off.

The source material was peripheral blood. In this chain, TRBV3-1 (or the pseudogene TRBV3-2) is recombined with TRBJ2-5; TRBD2 is a possible D gene, resting on 7 matching bases. This receptor was obtained from a woman in her sixties or seventies with COVID-19, enrolled during active disease. The DNA is TGTGCCAGCAGCCAAGGGGGCGGGGGCTGGGAGACCCAGTACTTC. It is translated as CASSQGGGGWETQYF.